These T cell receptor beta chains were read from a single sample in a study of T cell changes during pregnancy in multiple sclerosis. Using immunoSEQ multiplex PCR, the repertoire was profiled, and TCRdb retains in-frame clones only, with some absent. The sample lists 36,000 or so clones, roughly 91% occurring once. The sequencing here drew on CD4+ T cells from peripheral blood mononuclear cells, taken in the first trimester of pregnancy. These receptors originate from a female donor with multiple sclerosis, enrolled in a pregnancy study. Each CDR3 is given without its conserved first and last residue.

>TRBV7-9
ASSLAGADTQY
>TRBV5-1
ASSEGARGDTQY
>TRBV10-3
AISELARDNEQF
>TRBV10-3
AISGSEEETQY
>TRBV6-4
ASRVSGGMSTEAF
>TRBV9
ASSVASGAGYTDTQY
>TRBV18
ASSSNSGNTIY
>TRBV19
ASSIAGNRNYNEQF
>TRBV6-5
ASSYSGGAGTEAF
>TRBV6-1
ASIPDRSGANVLT
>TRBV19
ATTAEGQGRVNTEAF
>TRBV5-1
ASSLSRTGGFNEQF
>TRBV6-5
ASRFGTQQF
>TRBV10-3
AISERGTNTGELF
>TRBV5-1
ASIVEGSGIRNEQF
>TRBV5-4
ASSLAGSGETQY
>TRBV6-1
ASSEAYEQY
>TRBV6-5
ASRQGGYGYT
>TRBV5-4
ASSLQLGGSNEQF
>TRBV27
ASSLPTRTVGAQH
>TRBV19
ASSAPGQAIHSSGNTIY
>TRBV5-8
ASSLLRLPRAYGYT
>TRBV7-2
ASSFFGGSETQY
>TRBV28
ASSLSAINQPQH
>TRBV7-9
ASSPTGGGYT
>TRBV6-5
ASMGGAGEQY
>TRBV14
ASSQGQGRTGANVLT
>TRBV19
ASSGLTGSSVGAF
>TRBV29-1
SVEPSRSLEAF
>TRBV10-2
ASRKPGQSTGELF
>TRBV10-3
AISPHITYEQY
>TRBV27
ASSSLTGTSGRYTGELF
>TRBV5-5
ASSLQSTDTQY
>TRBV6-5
ASSYSILGSSYGYT
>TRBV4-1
ASSQAPGQGTYWQF
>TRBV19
ASSLGQGGTEAF
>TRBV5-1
ASSYDRGKTQY
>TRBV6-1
ASSGGGGRATDTQY
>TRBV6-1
ASKTNVWTEAF
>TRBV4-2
ASSQDSWAVNTEAF
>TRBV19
ASSTSGTAAYEQY
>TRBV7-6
ASSVGQRGELF
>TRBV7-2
ASSWLGGGRAKGEQF
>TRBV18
ASSPQGPNTGELF
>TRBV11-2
ASSSLRREQKTSTDTQY
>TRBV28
ASSPLVTDTQY
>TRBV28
ASSSISGRGTGELF
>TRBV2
ASSDEGYEQY
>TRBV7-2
ASSRVSGGVQETQY
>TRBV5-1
ASSPAGAPYQETQY
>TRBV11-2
ASSLNGGIRDEQF
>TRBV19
ASRTGIGELF
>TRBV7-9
ASGAGGEASYEQY
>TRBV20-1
SAREATEAF
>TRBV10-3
AISELTGGDTEAF